This TCR beta chain was found in a study of Ad26.COV2.S vaccination and SARS-CoV-2 variants. Study context: Intramuscular Ad26.COV2.S at 5x10^10 or 1x10^11 viral particles.

This clone appeared a single time. Per germline, CDR1 SGHRS and CDR2 YFSETQ. The CDR3 contains 13 residues. The junction had 4 bases not matched to a gene; V was cut back by 0 bases and J by 10 bases. Some clones are missing from TCRdb's copy, which holds only in-frame ones; the method was immunoSEQ multiplex PCR. Of more than 300,000 clones listed, approximately 86% are singletons. Indicated treatment: over 15 received Ad26.COV2.S at low or high dose, single or two shots; about five received placebo; per-sample allocation not given. Samples analyzed were those drawn on day 63 after the first vaccine or placebo injection.

This chain links TRBV5-1 with TRBJ2-1; 7 bases are shared with TRBD2. The sequence came from a person aged 18 to 65 who received the Ad26.COV2.S COVID-19 vaccine or a placebo. This material consisted of peripheral blood, taken in a trial of Ad26.COV2.S vaccine versus placebo. CDR3 amino acids: CASSLGWEGEQFF. As DNA, the CDR3 is TGCGCCAGCAGCTTGGGTTGGGAGGGCGAGCAGTTCTTC.